This TCR beta chain was recovered during a study of shared clonotypes between healthy human individuals. HIV-negative, healthy adults without recent acute infections or vaccinations were the donors. TCRdb's copy holds only in-frame clones and misses some; the assay was immunoSEQ multiplex PCR. The table includes some 2,000,000 clones, roughly 95% detected once. V lost 1 base and J lost 2, with 6 bases in between. The CDR3 totals 13 residues. Germline V gene sequence: CDR1 SGHNT, CDR2 YYREEE (reference sequence). This TCR was sampled from a man younger than 35 in good health. Sequencing was performed on naive CD4+ T cells sorted from blood. Subset defined: CD45RA+ positively selected. This chain uses TRBV5-4 with TRBJ1-1; D is ambiguous. In DNA form, the CDR3 reads TGTGCCAGCAGCTTGCCAGACAACACTGAAGCTTTCTTT. It translates to CASSLPDNTEAFF.